The clone carrying this T cell receptor (beta chain) is medium-sized in the sample. What it binds is unknown. The sample comes from a study of spatial heterogeneity in lung cancer. Points from the study as a whole: Expanded intratumoral alpha and beta TCR counts tracked tumor mutation counts.

TCRdb reprocessed the 5' RACE reads with MiXCR, giving one entry per CDR3 protein. The table includes some 7,000 distinct CDR3 sequences, roughly 13% detected once. Time point in this sample: sample taken at primary tumor resection. CDR1 SGHNT and CDR2 YYREEE come from the germline V gene (reference sequence). The CDR3 is 16 residues long. V lost 0 bases, J lost 2 bases, and 12 bases lay in between. The sequence was collected from a male donor with early-stage non-small cell lung cancer. The chain uses TRBV5-4 and TRBJ2-1, with D tentatively TRBD2 (5 bases). This material consisted of lung tumor tissue, taken at surgery. The CDR3: CASSLGAAPPYNEQFF. DNA for the CDR3: TGTGCCAGCAGCTTGGGAGCGGCTCCTCCCTACAATGAGCAGTTCTTC.